The clone carrying this TCR beta chain was picked up one time. Its antigen is still unknown. The data originate from a study of CD8+CD57+ T cells in acquired aplastic anemia. About the research overall: Sorted CD4+ and CD8+ cells gave an average of around 3 ug of DNA. Among healthy donors, CD4+ cells averaged roughly 9.9 million reads. Regarding the study as a whole: Between patients and controls, CD8+ Simpson's diversity did not vary significantly. The same twenty-nine CD8+ CDR3 sequences occurred in patients and in controls.

CDR1 is LGHDT and CDR2 is YNNKEL in the germline V gene (reference sequence). CDR3 length equals 16 residues. V dropped 0 bases and J dropped 1 base, with 12 bases sitting between them. Investigators profiled TCR beta VDJ and CDR3 from genomic DNA template. One entry per CDR3 protein results from TCRdb running MiXCR on the reads. In the table there are hundreds of thousands of distinct CDR3 sequences, just under 70% of which are singletons. This TCR was sampled from a human donor in good health, serving as a control. The chain employs TRBV3-1 and TRBJ1-1, with D hard to call. The source material was sorted CD4+, CD8+, or CD8+CD57+ T cells (not recorded which) from PBMCs. The CDR3 is CASSQDGSAWNTEAFF. Here the CDR3 DNA reads TGTGCCAGCAGCCAAGATGGCAGCGCCTGGAACACTGAAGCTTTCTTT.